This T cell receptor beta chain was obtained from a study of T cell responses to AZD1222 COVID-19 vaccine. Study information: Second-dose timings of about 4 or about 12 weeks were pooled.

Profiled with immunoSEQ multiplex PCR; TCRdb holds only in-frame clones, not every one. The data contain 60,000 to 75,000 clones, around 80% of them singletons. Germline CDR1 and CDR2: LGHNT and FRNRAP. Trimming took off 0 bases at V and 10 bases at J, with 15 bases between the two ends. The CDR3 covers 14 residues. The J gene is TRBJ1-1, the V gene TRBV12-5; D perhaps matches TRBD1 (6 bases). This sample comprised peripheral blood, obtained on day 0 of AZD1222 vaccination. The TCR was taken from an adult in good health. As DNA, the CDR3 is TGTGCTAGTGGTTTGGTAGGGGAACAGGGCGCAGCTTTCTTT. It codes for CASGLVGEQGAAFF.